This T cell receptor beta chain was recovered during a study of blood T cell repertoires in COVID-19. Study-level information: Whether acute or convalescent, the COVID-19 samples came from the United States, Italy and Spain. The cDNA or gDNA used as material had been derived from T cells, B-cell-depleted T cells, or PBMCs.

Germline lookup yields CDR1 KGHSH and CDR2 LQKENI. The CDR3 consists of 13 residues. The junction had 0 bases not matched to a gene; V was cut back by 2 bases and J by 4 bases. For this clone: Other DNA sequences in the same sample also yield this CDR3.

As handled by the study authors: Nucleated cell counts were estimated from reference gene primer amplification. Libraries were prepared by immunoSEQ multiplex PCR; TCRdb keeps only in-frame clonotypes and omits some of them. Clonal size and the V and J genes are those of that table, whereas D and trimming came from the DNA. The sample shows 350,000 or so clones, about 86% of them seen only once. The TCR comes from a man aged 30 to 39 with active or convalescent COVID-19. V is TRBV18 and J is TRBJ2-7, with 9 nucleotides matching TRBD1. The specimen was peripheral blood. CDR3 sequence: CASSPGTGYEQYF. The CDR3 DNA is TGTGCCAGCTCACCAGGGACAGGGTACGAGCAGTACTTC.